This paragraph covers one T cell receptor beta chain sequence. Its target is not known. This sample stems from a study of PD-1 blockade in mismatch repair-deficient tumors. Overall study: Patients had over ten mismatch repair-deficient cancer types and were previously treated and progressing.

Per the germline V gene, CDR1 is SEHNR and CDR2 is FQNEAQ (reference sequence). CDR3 length equals 15 residues. Losses at the gene ends were 4 bases for V and 2 bases for J; bases not matched to a gene: 2. General study points: Tumor-resident clones, often undetectable pretreatment in blood, expanded then contracted after pembrolizumab.

The assay was immunoSEQ multiplex PCR, and TCRdb's table has in-frame clones only and misses some. The repertoire includes approximately 60,000 clones, 88% of them detected once, and approximately 15% sits in the top ten. This chain joins TRBV7-9 and TRBJ2-1; 10 bases line up with TRBD2. The starting material was peripheral blood, obtained 52 weeks after starting pembrolizumab. The clonotype comes from an adult with mismatch repair-deficient cancer. The CDR3 loop is CASSSSGRAYNEQFF. The CDR3 nucleotides are TGTGCCAGCAGCTCTAGCGGGAGAGCCTACAATGAGCAGTTCTTC.